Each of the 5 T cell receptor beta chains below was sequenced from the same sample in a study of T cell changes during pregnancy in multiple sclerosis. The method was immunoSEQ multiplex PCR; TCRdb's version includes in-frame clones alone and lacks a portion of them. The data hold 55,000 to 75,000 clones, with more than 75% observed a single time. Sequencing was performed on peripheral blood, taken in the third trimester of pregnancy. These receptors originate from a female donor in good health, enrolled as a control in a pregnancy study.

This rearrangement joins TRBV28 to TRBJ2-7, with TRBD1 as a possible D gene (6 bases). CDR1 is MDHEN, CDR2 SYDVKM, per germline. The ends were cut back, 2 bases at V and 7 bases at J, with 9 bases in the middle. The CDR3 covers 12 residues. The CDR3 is CASSLQGMEQYF. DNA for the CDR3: TGTGCCAGCAGTTTACAGGGGATGGAGCAGTACTTC.

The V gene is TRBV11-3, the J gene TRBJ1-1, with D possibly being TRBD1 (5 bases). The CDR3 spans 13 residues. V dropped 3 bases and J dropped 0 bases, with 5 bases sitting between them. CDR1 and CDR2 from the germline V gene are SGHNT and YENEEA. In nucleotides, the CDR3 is TGTGCCAGCAGCTTGACAGTGAACACTGAAGCTTTCTTT. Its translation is CASSLTVNTEAFF.

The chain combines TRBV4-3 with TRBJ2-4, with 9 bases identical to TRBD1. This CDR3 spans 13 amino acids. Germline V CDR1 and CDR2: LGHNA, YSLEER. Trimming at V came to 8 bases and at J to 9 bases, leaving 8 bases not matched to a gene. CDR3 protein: CASSFGQGSIQYF. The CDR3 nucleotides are TGCGCCAGCTCGTTTGGACAGGGGAGCATTCAGTACTTC.

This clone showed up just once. The CDR3 region is CASSPGQWNTEAFF. CDR3 in DNA: TGCGCCAGCAGCCCAGGACAGTGGAACACTGAAGCTTTCTTT. The V gene is TRBV4-1, the J gene TRBJ1-1, with a possible D match to TRBD1 (6 bases). The V end lost 4 bases, the J end lost 1 base, and 10 bases lay between the germline ends. From germline, CDR1 is MGHRA and CDR2 YSYEKL. This CDR3 comprises 14 residues.

The CDR3 protein is CASRYPGQSTGELFF. The CDR3 region has the DNA TGTGCCAGCAGATACCCGGGACAGAGCACCGGGGAGCTGTTTTTT. This chain uses TRBV6-5 with TRBJ2-2, with TRBD1 identical over 7 bases. The CDR3 length is 15 residues. Germline trimming cut 6 bases from V and 4 bases from J; bases unmatched to any gene: 8. Germline V gene data show CDR1 as MNHEY and CDR2 as SVGAGI.